The present entry profiles one T cell receptor (beta chain) with its context. Its antigen is still unknown. Qualities for individual bases were not recorded, and no much larger clone is one base off. These data originate in a study of blood T cell repertoires in COVID-19 (dated by TCRdb to the early 2020s). Looking at the study overall: Samples covering the acute and convalescent phases of COVID-19 were provided by collaborators in the United States, Italy and Spain. The prospective study material was composed of cDNA or gDNA derived from T cells, B-cell-depleted T cells, or PBMCs. Subjects who had been exposed to COVID-19, were actively infected with it, or had recovered from it provided the deeply sampled blood TCRbeta repertoires that made up the dataset. A freely available public database, intended as a resource for researchers studying the immune response to SARS-CoV-2, is where the repertoires were released. Samples came from the ongoing ImmuneRACE study (first 160 participants) plus 1,254 subjects from 6 global collaborators. The sample metadata nearly always contained a de-identified subject ID, COVID-19 status, age in years and sex. Where available, HLA class I and class II types were obtained from metadata supplied by the sample provider rather than from assay-based typing.

The CDR3 runs 14 residues from the cysteine to the phenylalanine. The DNA shown is the 42-base CDR3, in frame from base 1. Ends trimmed: V by 3 bases, J by 6 bases; bases unmatched to a gene: 4. Per the germline V gene, KGHSH is the CDR1 and LQKENI is the CDR2. Participants in the prospective study were aged about 18 to 95 years, lived in under 30 United States geographic areas, and enrolled through a virtual design. In the prospective study, participants were assigned to cohorts based on the clinical history participants reported in a screening survey and a study questionnaire. Each participant in the prospective study had whole blood, serum and a nasopharyngeal or oropharyngeal swab collected by mobile phlebotomists. Additional blood draws and questionnaires over an approximately 2-month period could optionally be provided by prospective study participants. Before DNA extraction, blood samples from the prospective study were shipped at room temperature or frozen.

Results and caveats for the whole study, not just this receptor: How much clinical and demographic metadata was included differed by source and by participant, and the metadata was provided uncurated.

TCRbeta CDR3 regions were amplified from genomic DNA by means of the immunoSEQ Assay, a bias-controlled multiplex PCR. The authors' analysis ran thus. The number of nucleated cells in each sample was estimated by amplification of reference gene primers within the assay. To quantify the absolute abundance of each unique TCRbeta CDR3 rearrangement, sequence reads were collapsed and filtered. For each sample, productive Simpson clonality was calculated as the square root of Simpson's diversity index over productive rearrangements. This immuneACCESS table, as held by TCRdb, lists in-frame sequences with V and J called but not all clones. Of the missing ones, under half trace to an unresolved V gene in checked studies; the others have no known cause. V and J calls and clone size come straight from that table; D and trimming were deduced from the DNA. The sample table records about 440,000 clones; around 90% of these occur just once. Jointly, the top ten make up roughly 1.8% of the sample.

Sequenced: PBMCs or T cells enriched from blood (not recorded which). The TCR was taken from a woman aged 18 to 35 with acute COVID-19. Recombination connected TRBV18 to TRBJ1-4; 7 bases in between match TRBD1. The bases read TGTGCCAGCTCACCTAGGGGGCTGGATGAAAAACTGTTTTTT. Its protein product is CASSPRGLDEKLFF.